This T cell receptor (beta chain) was recovered during a study of cytomegalovirus exposure and HLA in healthy donors. The CDR3 runs to 13 residues. Germline assignment: CDR1 GTSNPN and CDR2 SVGIG (reference sequence). In the PCR, 60 Vbeta and 13 Jbeta primers were used. Data came from immunoSEQ multiplex PCR; TCRdb stores just in-frame clones and leaves some out. In the table there are about 220,000 clones, around 75% of which are singletons. As concerns this clone: Compared with germline, one end of the junction differs, possibly owing to a read error.

This chain connects TRBV30 to TRBJ1-1; 7 bases are shared with TRBD1. This receptor was obtained from a woman aged 25 to 39 in good health and CMV-seronegative. The specimen was PBMCs. The CDR3 region has the DNA TGTGCCTGGAGGACAGGGTGGCTCACTGAAGCTGTCTTT. It yields the protein CAWRTGWLTEAVF. The full variable domain, rest sourced from reference TRBV30 and TRBJ1-1, is SQTIHQWPATLVQPVGSPLSLECTVEGTSNPNLYWYRQAAGRGLQLLFYSVGIGQISSEVPQNLSASRPQDRQFILSSKKLLLSDSGFYLCAWRTGWLTEAVFGQGTRLTVV.